One and the same sample provided the 8 T cell receptor beta chains below, sequenced in a study of blood T cell repertoires in COVID-19. Here immunoSEQ multiplex PCR was the method, and the copy in TCRdb shows in-frame clones only, minus some. Of around 400,000 clones in the sample, just under 90% are singletons; the top ten hold 1.7%. The specimen was PBMCs or T cells enriched from blood (not recorded which). These receptors were taken from a woman aged 25-40 years who had recovered from COVID-19.

V usage is TRBV12-5 and J usage is TRBJ1-1; 10 nucleotides match TRBD1. The CDR3 is 18 amino acids. Looked up from germline, CDR1 is LGHNT and CDR2 is FRNRAP. J lost 4 bases, V lost 0 bases, and 11 bases had no gene match. The CDR3 bases are TGTGCTAGTGGTTTGGTGGTGGACCTGACAGGGGGCGGCACTGAAGCTTTCTTT. Amino acid sequence: CASGLVVDLTGGGTEAFF. The whole variable domain, filled in from reference TRBV12-5 and TRBJ1-1, reads DARVTQTPRHKVTEMGQEVTMRCQPILGHNTVFWYRQTMMQGLELLAYFRNRAPLDDSGMPKDRFSAEMPDATLATLKIQPSEPRDSAVYFCASGLVVDLTGGGTEAFFGQGTRLTVV.

This clone was observed once. This chain joins TRBV6-1 and TRBJ2-1; 11 positions agree with TRBD2. The CDR3 is 16 amino acids. CDR1 is MNHNS, CDR2 SASEGT, per germline. V shed 4 bases, J shed 3 bases, and the junction held 5 bases outside the gene matches. CDR3 loop: CASSASSGGYYNEQFF. Written as DNA, the CDR3 is TGTGCCAGCAGTGCGTCTAGCGGGGGGTACTACAATGAGCAGTTCTTC.

This chain connects TRBV11-2 to TRBJ2-1; the match to TRBD2 covers 11 bases. Germline V gene lookup returns CDR1 SGHAT and CDR2 FQNNGV. This CDR3 is built from 18 residues. Trimming cost V 1 base and J 4 bases; bases outside gene matches: 9. CDR3 in amino acids: CASSLVTSGRFTYNEQFF. CDR3 DNA: TGTGCCAGCAGCTTAGTTACTAGCGGGAGATTCACGTACAATGAGCAGTTCTTC.

This chain links TRBV7-9 with TRBJ1-1, with D possibly matching TRBD1 (5 bases). The CDR3 is 15 amino acids. Germline loops: CDR1 SEHNR, CDR2 FQNEAQ (reference sequence). Trimming removed 3 bases from V and 0 bases from J, with 11 bases in between. For the CDR3, the DNA is TGTGCCAGCAGCTTTGGGGGAGGGATGAACACTGAAGCTTTCTTT. Protein sequence: CASSFGGGMNTEAFF.

The chain links TRBV5-1 to TRBJ2-2; D is undetermined. The length of the CDR3 is 14 residues. V lost 9 bases and J 1 base, leaving 13 bases between the germline ends. Germline V CDR1 and CDR2: SGHRS, YFSETQ. CDR3 in DNA: TGCGCCACCCAATACCGCGGGAACACCGGGGAGCTGTTTTTT. Translation: CATQYRGNTGELFF.

CDR3 sequence (DNA): TGTGCCAGTAGTCGACAGGGGGCTGGGAACACTGAAGCTTTCTTT. It specifies CASSRQGAGNTEAFF. This chain uses TRBV19 with TRBJ1-1, with 10 bases matching TRBD1. CDR3 length equals 15 residues. V lost 5 bases, J lost 1 base, and 4 bases stayed unmatched. The germline V gene encodes CDR1 LNHDA and CDR2 SQIVND (reference sequence).

V is TRBV5-4 and J is TRBJ2-7; 7 positions agree with TRBD1. CDR1 is SGHNT and CDR2 is YYREEE in the germline V gene (reference sequence). V lost 4 bases, J lost 0 bases, and 4 bases stayed unmatched. This CDR3 has 14 amino acids. This CDR3 is CASSVGTASYEQYF. CDR3 nucleotide sequence: TGTGCCAGCAGCGTTGGGACAGCCTCCTACGAGCAGTACTTC.

This chain joins TRBV5-1 and TRBJ2-7; D uncertain. Trimming left V 5 bases short and J 1 base short, with 7 bases between. Germline values: CDR1 SGHRS, CDR2 YFSETQ. The CDR3 contains 12 residues. Here the CDR3 DNA reads TGCGCCAGCAGGTTATCTTCCTACGAGCAGTACTTC. Its protein is CASRLSSYEQYF.